This paragraph covers one TCR beta chain sequence. J was trimmed by 2 bases and V by 2 bases; bases with no gene match: 4. The CDR3 contains 16 residues. Germline V gene sequence: CDR1 MNHEY, CDR2 SVGEGT. This record comes from a study of blood T cell repertoires in COVID-19. Study-level information: There were acute and convalescent COVID-19 samples, and they came from the United States, Italy and Spain. PBMCs, B-cell-depleted T cells, or T cells were the source of the cDNA or gDNA that made up the material.

Source study methods: By means of reference gene primer amplification, nucleated cell counts were estimated. Data came from immunoSEQ multiplex PCR; TCRdb stores just in-frame clones and leaves some out. V and J calls and clone size are those listed in that table; D and trimming were worked out from the DNA. Of 65,000 to 70,000 clones listed, approximately 79% are singletons. The rearrangement uses TRBV6-2 or TRBV6-3 and TRBJ2-7, with TRBD2 matching over 12 bases. The sequencing sample was made of peripheral blood. The sequence was obtained from a man at least 80 years old with active COVID-19. CDR3 nucleotides: TGTGCCAGCAGTTACGCTACTAGCGGGGGGACCTACGAGCAGTACTTC. It codes for CASSYATSGGTYEQYF.